The 23 T cell receptor beta chains below were found in one sample sequenced in a study of Ad26.COV2.S vaccination and SARS-CoV-2 variants. Assay used: immunoSEQ multiplex PCR; TCRdb lists only in-frame clones, some missing. Of more than 350,000 clones listed, around nine tenths were seen once; the top ten hold more than 10%. Regarding treatment: roughly 20 received Ad26.COV2.S at low or high dose, single or two shots; 5 received placebo; per-sample allocation not given. Day 63 following the first vaccine or placebo injection was when the samples were taken. This sample comprised peripheral blood, obtained in a trial of Ad26.COV2.S vaccine versus placebo. Every receptor here comes from a person aged 18-60 years who received the Ad26.COV2.S COVID-19 vaccine or a placebo.

This chain links TRBV7-2 with TRBJ1-2; TRBD1 might be the D (6 bases). Germline CDR1 reads SGHTA; CDR2 reads FQGNSA. The germline V and J ends were trimmed by 5 bases and 4 bases, with 11 bases remaining between them. The CDR3 length is 13 residues. CDR3 DNA sequence: TGTGCCAGCAGCCCCGGGACACTCTATGGCTACACCTTC. The encoded protein is CASSPGTLYGYTF.

The chain links TRBV27 to TRBJ2-7, with 8 bases that match TRBD1. The trim removed 5 bases at V and 3 bases at J, leaving 6 bases unmatched. Germline V gene lookup returns CDR1 MNHEY and CDR2 SMNVEV (reference sequence). The CDR3 has 14 residues. This CDR3 reads CASSRQGTYYEQYF. CDR3 DNA: TGTGCCAGCAGTCGACAGGGGACTTACTACGAGCAGTACTTC.

The genes are TRBV5-8 and TRBJ1-4, with D maybe TRBD1 (5 bases). CDR1 and CDR2 from the germline V gene are SGHTS and YDEGEE. CDR3 length: 16 residues. V was cut by 4 bases and J by 0 bases, with 13 bases left in between. Here the CDR3 reads CASSPGRTTTNEKLFF. CDR3 nucleotides: TGTGCCAGCAGCCCGGGACGGACCACAACTAATGAAAAACTGTTTTTT. Using reference TRBV5-8 and TRBJ1-4 for the parts outside the CDR3, the full variable domain is EAGVTQSPTHLIKTRGQQATLRCSPISGHTSVYWYQQALGLGLQFLLWYDEGEERNRGNFPPRFSGRQFPNYSSELNVNALELEDSALYLCASSPGRTTTNEKLFFGSGTQLSVL.

This chain links TRBV6-2 or TRBV6-3 with TRBJ2-7, with D uncertain. From germline, CDR1 is MNHEY and CDR2 SVGEGT. This CDR3 has 14 residues. V lost 0 bases and J lost 6, with 12 bases in between. CDR3 nucleotide sequence: TGTGCCAGCAGTTACTCTTCCCGGACGATCGAGCAGTACTTC. Amino acid sequence: CASSYSSRTIEQYF.

V gene TRBV28 combines with J gene TRBJ2-1; 7 nucleotides align to TRBD1. After removal of 6 bases from V and 9 bases from J, the junction contained 11 bases not matched to a gene. The CDR3 spans 14 residues. Germline V gene sequence: CDR1 MDHEN, CDR2 SYDVKM. CDR3 sequence (DNA): TGTGCCAGCAGCATCACAGGGGTGGCAGGTGAGCAGTTCTTC. Translation: CASSITGVAGEQFF.

The chain links TRBV19 to TRBJ2-2; D tentatively reads TRBD1 or TRBD2 (5 bases each). The germline V gene encodes CDR1 LNHDA and CDR2 SQIVND (reference sequence). V was shortened by 3 bases and J by 3 bases, with 8 bases between the two germline ends. The CDR3 spans 14 residues. The CDR3 DNA follows: TGTGCCAGTAGTATGGGGCGGGACACCGGGGAGCTGTTTTTT. This gives the protein CASSMGRDTGELFF.

This clone has only a few counts. The rearrangement joins TRBV27 to TRBJ1-6; D gene ambiguous. V lost 4 bases, J lost 3 bases, and 13 bases lay in between. This CDR3 region has 16 residues. Germline assignment: CDR1 MNHEY and CDR2 SMNVEV (reference sequence). The CDR3 DNA reads TGTGCCAGCAGTTCCACCGGCGGCTTCTATAATTCACCCCTCCACTTT. This translates into CASSSTGGFYNSPLHF.

As regards this clone: A junction end diverges from the germline sequence, so it may reflect a read error. The chain recombines TRBV28 with TRBJ2-7, with D possibly being TRBD1 (6 bases). In germline, CDR1 is MDHEN, CDR2 SYDVKM. This CDR3 is built from 13 residues. CDR3 region: CASSLTGDRNPNF. In nucleotides, the CDR3 is TGTGCCAGCAGTTTAACCGGTGACAGGAACCCTAACTTC. Full variable domain (missing parts from reference TRBV28 and TRBJ2-7): DVKVTQSSRYLVKRTGEKVFLECVQDMDHENMFWYRQDPGLGLRLIYFSYDVKMKEKGDIPEGYSVSREKKERFSLILESASTNQTSMYLCASSLTGDRNPNFGPGTRLTVT.

The V call is TRBV19, the J call TRBJ2-7; D ambiguous. The CDR3 is made up of 15 amino acids. Trimming pared 3 bases from V and 2 bases from J, leaving 14 bases between. Germline lookup yields CDR1 LNHDA and CDR2 SQIVND (reference sequence). As DNA, the CDR3 is TGTGCCAGTAGTATCGGTTACGGAAGTGCCTACGAGCAGTACTTC. Encoded protein: CASSIGYGSAYEQYF.

The genes are TRBV11-2 and TRBJ1-4; possibly TRBD1 for D (5 bases). The ends were cut back, 5 bases at V and 12 bases at J, with 22 bases in the middle. The CDR3 totals 15 residues. CDR1 is SGHAT, CDR2 FQNNGV, per germline. The CDR3 nucleotides read TGTGCCAGCAGCCGAACCGGGGCCAGTAGAGGCCAACTGTTTTTT. It encodes CASSRTGASRGQLFF.

The gene calls are TRBV5-1 and TRBJ1-1; tentatively, D is TRBD1 (6 bases). This CDR3 is built from 14 residues. The germline V and J ends were trimmed by 2 bases and 5 bases, with 13 bases remaining between them. Germline V gene data show CDR1 as SGHRS and CDR2 as YFSETQ. CDR3 sequence: CASSLVAGETEAFF. The CDR3 DNA sequence: TGCGCCAGCAGCTTAGTCGCAGGGGAAACTGAAGCTTTCTTT.

This chain connects TRBV7-2 to TRBJ2-1, with TRBD2 matching 8 bases. The CDR3 loop spans 15 amino acids. CDR1 is SGHTA and CDR2 is FQGNSA in the germline V gene. With 4 bases clipped from V and 2 bases from J, the junction kept 4 bases outside the gene matches. The CDR3 bases are TGTGCCAGCAGCTGGGGACTAGGGGCCTACAATGAGCAGTTCTTC. It yields the protein CASSWGLGAYNEQFF.

This rearrangement joins TRBV14 to TRBJ2-7; D unresolved. V was cut by 2 bases and J by 9 bases, with 8 bases left in between. CDR1 and CDR2 from the germline V gene are SGHDN and FVKESK. This CDR3 spans 11 amino acids. Here the CDR3 reads CASSQYVRQYF. The CDR3 DNA reads as TGTGCCAGCAGCCAATATGTGCGGCAGTACTTC. The full variable domain, its missing parts supplied by reference TRBV14 and TRBJ2-7, is EAGVTQFPSHSVIEKGQTVTLRCDPISGHDNLYWYRRVMGKEIKFLLHFVKESKQDESGMPNNRFLAERTGGTYSTLKVQPAELEDSGVYFCASSQYVRQYFGPGTRLTVT.

The rearrangement uses TRBV7-6 and TRBJ2-5, with D uncertain. Per the germline V gene, CDR1 is SGHVS and CDR2 is FNYEAQ. The CDR3 totals 14 residues. V lost 1 base and J lost 1, with 7 bases in between. CDR3 region: CASSLGVLQETQYF. The CDR3 coding sequence is TGTGCCAGCAGCTTAGGTGTCCTCCAAGAGACCCAGTACTTC.

The chain couples TRBV28 to TRBJ2-7, with 11 bases matching TRBD2. The V gene's germline CDR1 is MDHEN and CDR2 SYDVKM. V trimming: 6 bases; J trimming: 0 bases; junction bases outside the gene matches: 4. The CDR3 consists of 15 residues. The CDR3 DNA is TGTGCCAGCAGGGGACTAGCGGAGAGCTCCTACGAGCAGTACTTC. Translating it yields CASRGLAESSYEQYF.

As DNA, the CDR3 is TGTGCCATCAGTACCCTTAGCTCCTACAATGAGCAGTTCTTC. Residues: CAISTLSSYNEQFF. V gene TRBV10-3 combines with J gene TRBJ2-1; D gene unclear. Trimming cost V 5 bases and J 0 bases, with 8 bases left between them. The CDR3 totals 14 residues. Germline CDR1 and CDR2: ENHRY and SYGVKD.

The V gene is TRBV6-5, the J gene TRBJ2-1; D may be TRBD2 (6 bases). Germline lookup yields CDR1 MNHEY and CDR2 SVGAGI. V lost 2 bases, J lost 7 bases, and 15 bases lay in between. The CDR3 is 15 amino acids. The CDR3 coding sequence is TGTGCCAGCAGTTACACTAGCTCCCCCTGGAATGAGCAGTTCTTC. Encoded protein: CASSYTSSPWNEQFF.

Notes on this clone: Other DNA sequences within the sample encode an identical CDR3. The chain combines TRBV18 with TRBJ1-1, with a tentative D call TRBD1 (5 bases). V was trimmed by 1 base and J by 3 bases, leaving 9 bases between them. This CDR3 contains 14 residues. From germline, CDR1 is KGHSH and CDR2 LQKENI. The DNA of the CDR3 is TGTGCCAGCTCACCACAAGGGGCGGACACTGAAGCTTTCTTT. Its protein product is CASSPQGADTEAFF. Together with reference TRBV18 and TRBJ1-1, the CDR3 gives the full variable domain: NAGVMQNPRHLVRRRGQEARLRCSPMKGHSHVYWYRQLPEEGLKFMVYLQKENIIDESGMPKERFSAEFPKEGPSILRIQQVVRGDSAAYFCASSPQGADTEAFFGQGTRLTVV.

The rearrangement joins TRBV11-1 to TRBJ1-5; D is possibly TRBD1 (5 bases). The CDR3 totals 13 residues. Germline values: CDR1 SGHAT, CDR2 FQDESV (reference sequence). Trimming stripped 5 bases from V and 4 bases from J, with 9 bases between. Written as DNA, the CDR3 is TGTGCCAGCAGCCGGGACGAGAATCAGCCCCAGCATTTT. This gives the protein CASSRDENQPQHF.

V usage is TRBV19 and J usage is TRBJ2-7; possible D gene TRBD2, 6 bases. Per germline, CDR1 LNHDA and CDR2 SQIVND (reference sequence). CDR3 size: 13 residues. V was trimmed by 5 bases and J by 4 bases, leaving 12 bases between them. For the CDR3, the DNA is TGTGCCAGTAGTTCATCCGGGGGTTACGAGCAGTACTTC. This translates into CASSSSGGYEQYF. Filled out from reference TRBV19 and TRBJ2-7, the complete variable domain reads DGGITQSPKYLFRKEGQNVTLSCEQNLNHDAMYWYRQDPGQGLRLIYYSQIVNDFQKGDIAEGYSVSREKKESFPLTVTSAQKNPTAFYLCASSSSGGYEQYFGPGTRLTVT.

The chain couples TRBV6-2 or TRBV6-3 to TRBJ2-5, with D possibly being TRBD1 or TRBD2 (5 bases each). The CDR3 runs to 14 residues. Per the germline V gene, CDR1 is MNHEY and CDR2 is SVGEGT. The germline V and J ends were trimmed by 4 bases and 1 base, with 10 bases remaining between them. The CDR3 here is CASSFTGTQETQYF. The DNA for the CDR3 is TGTGCCAGCAGTTTCACCGGGACCCAAGAGACCCAGTACTTC.

The J gene is TRBJ2-5, the V gene TRBV6-2 or TRBV6-3, with 8 bases fitting TRBD2. This CDR3 comprises 12 residues. Looked up from germline, CDR1 is MNHEY and CDR2 is SVGEGT. Trimming removed 6 bases from V and 13 bases from J; junction bases left unmatched: 10. The CDR3 region has the DNA TGTGCCAGCAGCCGAGGACTAGCTGAGCCGTACTTC. Translated: CASSRGLAEPYF.

Note on this clone: Since a far larger clone is one base different, this is likely a read error. The chain employs TRBV6-6 and TRBJ2-7, with D uncertain. This CDR3 is 11 amino acids long. CDR1 MNHNY and CDR2 SVGAGI come from the germline V gene (reference sequence). V dropped 6 bases and J dropped 0 bases, with 3 bases sitting between them. CDR3 bases: TGTGCCAGCAGATTCTCCTACGAGCAGTACTTC. Translating it yields CASRFSYEQYF.